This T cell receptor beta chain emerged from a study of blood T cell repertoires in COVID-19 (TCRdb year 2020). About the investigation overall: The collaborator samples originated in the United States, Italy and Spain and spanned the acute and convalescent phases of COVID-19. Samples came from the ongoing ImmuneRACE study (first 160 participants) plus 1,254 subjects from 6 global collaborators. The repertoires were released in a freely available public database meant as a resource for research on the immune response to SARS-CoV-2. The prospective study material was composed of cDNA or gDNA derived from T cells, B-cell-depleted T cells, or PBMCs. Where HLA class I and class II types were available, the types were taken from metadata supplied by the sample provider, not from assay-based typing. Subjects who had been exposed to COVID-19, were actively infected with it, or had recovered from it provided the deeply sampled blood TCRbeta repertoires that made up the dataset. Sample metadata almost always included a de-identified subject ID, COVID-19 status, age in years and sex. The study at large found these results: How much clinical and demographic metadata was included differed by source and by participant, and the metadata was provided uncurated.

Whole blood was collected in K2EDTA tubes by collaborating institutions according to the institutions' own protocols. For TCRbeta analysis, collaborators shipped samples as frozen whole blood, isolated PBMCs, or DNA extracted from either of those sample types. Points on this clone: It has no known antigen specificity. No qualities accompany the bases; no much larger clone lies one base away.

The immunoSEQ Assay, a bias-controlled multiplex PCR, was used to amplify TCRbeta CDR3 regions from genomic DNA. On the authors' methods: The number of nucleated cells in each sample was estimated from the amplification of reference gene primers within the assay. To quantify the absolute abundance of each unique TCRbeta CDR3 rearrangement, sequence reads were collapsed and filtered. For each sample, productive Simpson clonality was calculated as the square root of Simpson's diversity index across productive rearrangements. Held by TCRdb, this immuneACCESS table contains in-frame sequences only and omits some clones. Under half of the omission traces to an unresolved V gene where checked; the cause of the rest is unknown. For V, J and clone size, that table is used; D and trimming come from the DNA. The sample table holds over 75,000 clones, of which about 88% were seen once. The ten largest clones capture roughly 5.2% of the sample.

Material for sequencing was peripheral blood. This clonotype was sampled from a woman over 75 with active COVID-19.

The nucleotide sequence reads as follows: TGTGCCAGCAGCCCCCGCAGGGGACAGGGGGCCTACAATGAGCAGTTCTTC. It translates as CASSPRRGQGAYNEQFF. In this chain, TRBV9 is recombined with TRBJ2-1, with 11 bases aligning to TRBD1. The germline V gene sets CDR1 to SGDLS and CDR2 to YYNGEE. The CDR3 starts with the cysteine, ends with the phenylalanine, and has 17 residues. Kept here is only the CDR3 DNA, which spans 51 bases and is read in frame from base 1. V is pruned by 4 bases and J by 2 bases, leaving 8 bases of the junction without a gene match.